The 17 T cell receptor beta chains below were found in one sample sequenced in a study of PD-L1 blockade in urothelial cancer. The protocol was immunoSEQ multiplex PCR, while the TCRdb copy is restricted to in-frame clones and leaves out a portion. The repertoire has some 84,000 clones, about 80% of them found once; the top ten carry 8% to 10%. Sequences were derived from PBMCs, sampled around atezolizumab (anti-PD-L1) treatment. The origin of the receptors is a man in his sixties or seventies with urothelial cancer.

The V gene is TRBV7-9, the J gene TRBJ1-1; 7 positions match TRBD1. This CDR3 is 16 amino acids long. V shed 2 bases and J 4 bases; nucleotides not matched to a gene: 10. The V gene's germline CDR1 is SEHNR and CDR2 FQNEAQ (reference sequence). The DNA for the CDR3 is TGTGCCAGCAGCTTATCTCCCGACAGGGTGTCCACTGAAGCTTTCTTT. Its protein product is CASSLSPDRVSTEAFF. Full variable domain (outside the CDR3, taken from reference TRBV7-9 and TRBJ1-1): DTGVSQNPRHKITKRGQNVTFRCDPISEHNRLYWYRQTLGQGPEFLTYFQNEAQLEKSRLLSDRFSAERPKGSFSTLEIQRTEQGDSAMYLCASSLSPDRVSTEAFFGQGTRLTVV.

This clone was seen a handful of times. Here the CDR3 reads CSVRDRTNTEAFF. CDR3 DNA: TGCAGCGTTAGGGACAGGACGAACACTGAAGCTTTCTTT. The chain employs TRBV29-1 and TRBJ1-1; 8 nucleotides align to TRBD1. Losses at the gene ends were 5 bases for V and 1 base for J; bases not matched to a gene: 3. The V gene's germline CDR1 is SQVTM and CDR2 ANQGSEA. This CDR3 has 13 residues. The full variable domain, rest sourced from reference TRBV29-1 and TRBJ1-1, is SAVISQKPSRDICQRGTSLTIQCQVDSQVTMMFWYRQQPGQSLTLIATANQGSEATYESGFVIDKFPISRPNLTFSTLTVSNMSPEDSSIYLCSVRDRTNTEAFFGQGTRLTVV.

The genes are TRBV7-8 and TRBJ1-1, with 10 nucleotides matching TRBD1. CDR3 length: 14 amino acids. Germline V CDR1 and CDR2: SGHVS, FQNEAQ. V lost 5 bases and J lost 2; bases outside the gene matches: 2. CDR3 sequence: CASSLTGGNTEAFF. The CDR3, as DNA: TGTGCCAGCAGCCTGACAGGGGGCAACACTGAAGCTTTCTTT.

CDR3 region: CASSVSYNQPQHF. CDR3 DNA sequence: TGTGCCAGCAGCGTCTCTTATAATCAGCCCCAGCATTTT. The V and J genes are TRBV9 and TRBJ1-5; D gene unclear. The CDR3 sequence is 13 residues long. The germline V gene has CDR1 SGDLS and CDR2 YYNGEE. Trimming pared 2 bases from V and 4 bases from J, leaving 7 bases between.

CDR3 sequence: CASSPRDNQETQYF. The DNA for the CDR3 is TGTGCCAGCAGCCCCCGGGACAACCAAGAGACCCAGTACTTC. The chain combines TRBV7-8 with TRBJ2-5; D is perhaps TRBD1 (6 bases). V was shortened by 5 bases and J by 0 bases, with 10 bases between the two germline ends. CDR1 and CDR2 from the germline V gene are SGHVS and FQNEAQ. CDR3 length: 14 amino acids.

The gene calls are TRBV19 and TRBJ2-7; D is perhaps TRBD1 (6 bases). The V gene lost 4 bases and the J gene lost 0 bases, with 13 bases spanning the gap. CDR1 and CDR2 from the germline V gene are LNHDA and SQIVND (reference sequence). This CDR3 region has 15 residues. Written as DNA, the CDR3 is TGTGCCAGTAGTACCCGCAGGGGACCCTCCTACGAGCAGTACTTC. It encodes CASSTRRGPSYEQYF.

The chain combines TRBV11-2 with TRBJ2-5, with TRBD2 matching 7 bases. There are 13 residues in the CDR3. After removal of 5 bases from V and 6 bases from J, the junction contained 6 bases not matched to a gene. Germline V lookup: CDR1 SGHAT, CDR2 FQNNGV. In DNA form, the CDR3 reads TGTGCCAGCAGCGTCGGGGACTACAAGACCCAGTACTTC. Encoded protein: CASSVGDYKTQYF.

This clone was seen just once. V usage is TRBV6-1 and J usage is TRBJ1-2; 11 nucleotides match TRBD1. The CDR3 has 12 residues. Germline V lookup: CDR1 MNHNS, CDR2 SASEGT. V gave up 4 bases and J gave up 10 bases; unmatched junction bases: 2. CDR3 amino acids: CASSGTGGDYTF. For the CDR3, the DNA is TGTGCCAGCAGTGGGACAGGGGGCGACTACACCTTC.

The rearrangement uses TRBV2 and TRBJ2-1; TRBD2 aligns across 11 bases. The CDR3 is 17 residues long. Germline V CDR1 and CDR2: SNHLY, FYNNEI. V lost 5 bases and J lost 3; bases outside the gene matches: 9. The CDR3 is CASSSETSGTDYNEQFF. As DNA, the CDR3 is TGTGCCAGCAGTTCGGAGACTAGCGGGACCGACTACAATGAGCAGTTCTTC.

The CDR3 here is CASSPGQGRYEQYF. The CDR3 DNA sequence: TGTGCCAGTTCGCCGGGACAGGGACGATACGAGCAGTACTTC. The gene calls are TRBV2 and TRBJ2-7, with TRBD1 matching over 9 bases. The CDR3 has 14 amino acids. V lost 9 bases to trimming and J lost 4 bases; unmatched junction nucleotides: 10. The V gene's germline CDR1 is SNHLY and CDR2 FYNNEI.

This clone was picked up one time. The chain is built from TRBV6-1 and TRBJ2-7; TRBD1 matches at 7 bases. The trim removed 4 bases at V and 3 bases at J, leaving 0 bases unmatched. Germline values: CDR1 MNHNS, CDR2 SASEGT. The length of the CDR3 is 12 residues. CDR3 bases: TGTGCCAGCAGTGGGGACAGCTACGAGCAGTACTTC. Translation gives CASSGDSYEQYF.

The chain joins TRBV5-6 to TRBJ1-2; D might be TRBD1 (6 bases). CDR1 and CDR2 from the germline V gene are SGHDT and YYEEEE. This CDR3 is built from 15 residues. The V end was cut by 8 bases, the J end by 8 bases, with 25 bases between. DNA for the CDR3: TGTGCCAGTATCTCGGGGCAGGGGCAGGGCGGCGGCTACACCTTC. Translation: CASISGQGQGGGYTF.

The rearrangement uses TRBV11-3 and TRBJ2-1; tentatively, D is TRBD2 (6 bases). Between the trimmed V and J ends, which lost 3 bases and 7 bases, there was a span of 7 bases. The CDR3 totals 12 residues. Germline V gives CDR1 SGHNT, CDR2 YENEEA. The CDR3 reads CASSLEGNEQFF. The CDR3 DNA follows: TGTGCCAGCAGCTTGGAGGGGAATGAGCAGTTCTTC.

This sequence joins TRBV29-1 and TRBJ1-2, with a weak D call TRBD1 (5 bases). Trimming shortened V by 7 bases and J by 1 base, and 10 bases separated the two germline ends. This CDR3 is built from 12 residues. CDR1 and CDR2 from the germline V gene are SQVTM and ANQGSEA. CDR3 DNA sequence: TGCAGCGGGTCACAGGTTAACTATGGCTACACCTTC. This gives the protein CSGSQVNYGYTF.

The gene calls are TRBV2 and TRBJ2-5, with a tentative D call TRBD1 (6 bases). The DNA end favors TRBJ2-7, so the J call may be wrong. From germline, CDR1 is SNHLY and CDR2 FYNNEI. This CDR3 is 13 amino acids long. The CDR3 here is CASTLGGLSEQYF. CDR3 DNA: TGTGCCAGCACCTTAGGGGGTTTATCCGAGCAGTACTTC.

The chain recombines TRBV10-3 with TRBJ2-1; tentative D call: TRBD1 (9 bases). V was pared by 8 bases and J by 14 bases, with 16 bases between. Germline V CDR1 and CDR2: ENHRY, SYGVKD. This CDR3 region has 11 residues. CDR3 region: CAISGGTGKFF. The DNA of the CDR3 is TGTGCCATCTCGGGGGGGACAGGGAAGTTCTTC.

The chain carries TRBV25-1 and TRBJ2-7; D gene uncertain. Germline CDR1 reads MGHDK; CDR2 reads SYGVNS. The CDR3 length is 11 residues. V was shortened by 6 bases and J by 3 bases, with 6 bases between the two germline ends. Here the CDR3 DNA reads TGTGCCAGCAGCCTAGTCTACGAGCAGTACTTC. It yields the protein CASSLVYEQYF.